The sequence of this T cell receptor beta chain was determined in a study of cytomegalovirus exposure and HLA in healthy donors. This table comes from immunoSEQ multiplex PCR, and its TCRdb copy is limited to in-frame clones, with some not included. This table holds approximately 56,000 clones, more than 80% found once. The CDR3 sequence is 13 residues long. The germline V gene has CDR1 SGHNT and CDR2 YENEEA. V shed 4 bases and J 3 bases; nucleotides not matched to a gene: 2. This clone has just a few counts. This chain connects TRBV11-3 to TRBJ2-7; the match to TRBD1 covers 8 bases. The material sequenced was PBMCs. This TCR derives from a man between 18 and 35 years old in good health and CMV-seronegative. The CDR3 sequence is CASSSGQDYEQYF. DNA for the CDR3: TGTGCCAGCAGCTCGGGACAGGACTACGAGCAGTACTTC.